This T cell receptor (beta chain) was captured by sequencing in a study of blood T cell repertoires in COVID-19. Study summary: Samples representing acute and convalescent COVID-19 were sourced from the United States, Italy and Spain. The analysed material was cDNA or gDNA that came from T cells, B-cell-depleted T cells, or PBMCs.

In the authors' methods: Reference gene primer amplification gave estimated nucleated cell counts. Here immunoSEQ multiplex PCR was the method, and the copy in TCRdb shows in-frame clones only, minus some. That table is the source of V, J and clone size, and D and trimming were worked out from the DNA. The table lists more than 200,000 clones, over 80% of them singletons. V lost 8 bases to trimming and J lost 4 bases; unmatched junction nucleotides: 10. This CDR3 region has 15 residues. Per germline, CDR1 MDHEN and CDR2 SYDVKM. The receptor was isolated from a woman aged 65 to 85 with active or convalescent COVID-19. Specimen: peripheral blood. V and J are TRBV28 and TRBJ1-3; TRBD1 agrees at 8 bases. Here the CDR3 reads CASQVQGARGNTIYF. CDR3 coding DNA: TGTGCCAGCCAGGTGCAGGGGGCACGAGGAAACACCATATATTTT.